A single sample is the source of the 11 T cell receptor beta chains below, sequenced in a study of blood T cell repertoires in COVID-19. Sequenced by immunoSEQ multiplex PCR; TCRdb stores in-frame clones only, minus some. The repertoire holds 100,000 to 150,000 clones, 88% seen once, with approximately 10% in the top ten. The sample taken for sequencing was peripheral blood. These receptor sequences come from a man aged 50 or older with acute or convalescent COVID-19.

The chain joins TRBV7-9 to TRBJ1-5, with unresolved D. This CDR3 contains 15 residues. The V gene lost 5 bases and the J gene lost 6 bases, with 17 bases spanning the gap. Per the germline V gene, CDR1 is SEHNR and CDR2 is FQNEAQ (reference sequence). CDR3 amino acids: CASSLLEEPSQPQHF. The CDR3 DNA reads as TGTGCCAGCAGCCTCCTAGAGGAACCCAGTCAGCCCCAGCATTTT.

CDR3 sequence reads: CASSSGSRGYEKLFF. The CDR3, as DNA: TGTGCCAGCAGTTCTGGGAGCAGGGGGTATGAAAAACTGTTTTTT. This chain connects TRBV27 to TRBJ1-4; 7 bases line up with TRBD1. Germline V gene sequence: CDR1 MNHEY, CDR2 SMNVEV (reference sequence). CDR3 length equals 15 residues. Trimming took 4 bases from V and 6 from J; bases not matched to a gene: 8.

This clone has just one count. The rearrangement links TRBV14 to TRBJ2-1; tentative D call: TRBD2 (6 bases). V lost 4 bases and J 6 bases, leaving 16 bases between the germline ends. The V gene's germline CDR1 is SGHDN and CDR2 FVKESK. The length of the CDR3 is 15 residues. In nucleotides, the CDR3 is TGTGCCAGCAGCCTACTAGGTGGGGGGATCAATGAGCAGTTCTTC. Amino acid sequence: CASSLLGGGINEQFF.

The rearrangement joins TRBV6-6 to TRBJ1-2, with D possibly matching TRBD1 (6 bases). The CDR3 totals 16 residues. CDR1 MNHNY and CDR2 SVGAGI come from the germline V gene (reference sequence). Trimming shortened V by 4 bases and J by 6 bases, and 21 bases separated the two germline ends. The CDR3 nucleotides read TGTGCCAGCAGTTCCTTGTGGGGGCAGAACTACGATGGCTACACCTTC. This encodes CASSSLWGQNYDGYTF.

The rearrangement joins TRBV5-4 to TRBJ2-5, with TRBD2 matching 11 bases. Germline-derived CDR1 and CDR2 are SGHNT and YYREEE (reference sequence). This CDR3 region has 14 residues. The junction had 1 base not matched to a gene; V was cut back by 4 bases and J by 2 bases. The CDR3 loop reads CASSRTSGQETQYF. In DNA, the CDR3 is TGTGCCAGCAGCAGGACTAGCGGGCAAGAGACCCAGTACTTC.

This chain uses TRBV9 with TRBJ1-5, with D tentatively TRBD1 (5 bases). Germline V lookup: CDR1 SGDLS, CDR2 YYNGEE. V lost 0 bases and J 2 bases, leaving 12 bases between the germline ends. The CDR3 loop spans 16 amino acids. DNA of the CDR3: TGTGCCAGCAGCGTAGAGGGGCACCCCGGCAATCAGCCCCAGCATTTT. Protein: CASSVEGHPGNQPQHF.

There are a few counts of this clone. V is TRBV3-1 (or the pseudogene TRBV3-2) and J is TRBJ1-1, with a possible D match to TRBD1 (6 bases). V lost 1 base and J lost 1, with 7 bases in between. There are 14 residues in the CDR3. Germline loops: CDR1 LGHDT, CDR2 YNNKEL (reference sequence). In DNA form, the CDR3 reads TGTGCCAGCAGCCAAGGGGGGCAGAACACTGAAGCTTTCTTT. Amino acid sequence: CASSQGGQNTEAFF.

The rearrangement joins TRBV2 to TRBJ1-5; the D gene is possibly TRBD1 (5 bases). This CDR3 comprises 17 residues. V lost 5 bases and J 2 bases, leaving 19 bases between the germline ends. Germline loops: CDR1 SNHLY, CDR2 FYNNEI. This CDR3 is CASSYGGEIVGNQPQHF. The CDR3 DNA reads as TGTGCCAGCAGTTATGGAGGGGAGATCGTGGGCAATCAGCCCCAGCATTTT.

The chain joins TRBV3-1 (or the pseudogene TRBV3-2) to TRBJ2-1, with TRBD2 as a possible D gene (5 bases). CDR1 and CDR2 (germline): LGHDT, YNNKEL (reference sequence). The V end lost 2 bases, the J end lost 0 bases, and 14 bases lay between the germline ends. This CDR3 has 17 amino acids. This CDR3 is CASSQPFTGSSYNEQFF. CDR3 nucleotide sequence: TGTGCCAGCAGCCAACCCTTTACGGGAAGCTCCTACAATGAGCAGTTCTTC.

This chain uses TRBV2 with TRBJ1-1; 9 positions match TRBD1. V was clipped by 7 bases and J by 6 bases; unmatched bases: 6. Germline V lookup: CDR1 SNHLY, CDR2 FYNNEI. The CDR3 covers 13 residues. CDR3 protein: CASKRQGGSEAFF. The CDR3 coding sequence is TGTGCCAGCAAAAGACAGGGGGGTTCTGAAGCTTTCTTT.

The CDR3 region has the DNA TGCGCCAGCAGCCCGGGCGGAGGAGATGAAAAACTGTTTTTT. Translated: CASSPGGGDEKLFF. This chain connects TRBV5-1 to TRBJ1-4; D gene unclear. The CDR3 loop spans 14 amino acids. CDR1 is SGHRS and CDR2 is YFSETQ in the germline V gene. Trimming took off 4 bases at V and 6 bases at J, with 13 bases between the two ends.